The 8 T cell receptor beta chains below come from one sample, sequenced in a study of cytomegalovirus exposure and HLA in healthy donors. The PCR contained 60 Vbeta and 13 Jbeta primers. Profiled with immunoSEQ multiplex PCR; TCRdb holds only in-frame clones, not every one. In the table there are about 110,000 clones, 75% to 80% of which are singletons. Sequences were obtained from PBMCs. The receptors derive from a woman aged 30 to 39 in good health and CMV-seronegative.

The CDR3 DNA is TGTGCCAGCAGCTTAGGATACAGGGGGATAAGTGACTATGGCTACACCTTC. This codes for CASSLGYRGISDYGYTF. The genes are TRBV7-4 and TRBJ1-2; 8 bases match TRBD1. The germline gives CDR1 SGHVT, CDR2 SQSDAQ. This CDR3 contains 17 residues. The ends lost 1 base at V and 3 bases at J; junction bases unmatched: 10.

V and J are TRBV4-1 and TRBJ1-1; 7 nucleotides match TRBD1. This CDR3 contains 14 residues. V shed 2 bases, J shed 4 bases, and the junction held 4 bases outside the gene matches. Germline CDR1 is MGHRA and CDR2 is YSYEKL. CDR3 coding DNA: TGCGCCAGCAGCCAACAGGGGGAGTCCACTGAAGCTTTCTTT. Translating it yields CASSQQGESTEAFF.

The V call is TRBV7-8, the J call TRBJ1-6, with no clear D. CDR1 is SGHVS and CDR2 is FQNEAQ in the germline V gene. CDR3 length: 14 amino acids. V dropped 5 bases and J dropped 7 bases, with 12 bases sitting between them. The CDR3 nucleotides read TGTGCCAGCAGCCCAGTGGGCCCGAATTCACCCCTCCACTTT. Residues: CASSPVGPNSPLHF.

This chain joins TRBV28 and TRBJ2-7, with D tentatively TRBD2 (6 bases). CDR1 is MDHEN, CDR2 SYDVKM, per germline. Deletions cut 5 bases from V and 2 bases from J, with 13 bases between. The CDR3 sequence is 14 residues long. The CDR3 nucleotides are TGTGCCAGCAGTGACTTGCGGGGCGCCTACGAGCAGTACTTC. Translating gives CASSDLRGAYEQYF.

In its sample, this clone was seen a few times. The chain has TRBV6-4 and TRBJ2-1; 10 nucleotides match TRBD1. This CDR3 has 14 amino acids. V lost 5 bases and J lost 4; bases outside the gene matches: 2. Germline CDR1 and CDR2: MRHNA and SNTAGT. Here the CDR3 reads CASSRDRGYNEQFF. The CDR3 coding sequence is TGTGCCAGCAGTCGGGACAGGGGTTACAATGAGCAGTTCTTC.

The chain is built from TRBV5-6 and TRBJ1-5; 12 nucleotides match TRBD1. Trimming cost V 3 bases and J 7 bases; bases outside gene matches: 8. Germline V gene data show CDR1 as SGHDT and CDR2 as YYEEEE. The CDR3 is 16 amino acids. The CDR3 region is CASSYGTGGLGQPQHF. CDR3 coding DNA: TGTGCCAGCAGCTACGGGACAGGGGGCCTCGGGCAGCCCCAGCATTTT.

The V call is TRBV7-3, the J call TRBJ2-5; 12 bases map to TRBD2. This CDR3 is built from 13 residues. The V segment lost 3 bases and the J segment 9 bases; nucleotides outside the gene matches: 2. The germline gives CDR1 SGHTA, CDR2 FQGTGA. DNA of the CDR3: TGTGCCAGCAGCTTGGCTAGCGGGGGGGCCCAGTACTTC. This encodes CASSLASGGAQYF.

This rearrangement joins TRBV4-2 to TRBJ1-2; the match to TRBD1 covers 8 bases. With 3 bases clipped from V and 6 bases from J, the junction kept 18 bases outside the gene matches. The CDR3 extends over 18 amino acids. CDR1 LGHNA and CDR2 YNFKEQ come from the germline V gene. The CDR3 protein is CASSQNAGTGPLEHGYTF. As DNA, the CDR3 is TGTGCCAGCAGCCAGAATGCAGGGACAGGACCCTTGGAGCATGGCTACACCTTC.